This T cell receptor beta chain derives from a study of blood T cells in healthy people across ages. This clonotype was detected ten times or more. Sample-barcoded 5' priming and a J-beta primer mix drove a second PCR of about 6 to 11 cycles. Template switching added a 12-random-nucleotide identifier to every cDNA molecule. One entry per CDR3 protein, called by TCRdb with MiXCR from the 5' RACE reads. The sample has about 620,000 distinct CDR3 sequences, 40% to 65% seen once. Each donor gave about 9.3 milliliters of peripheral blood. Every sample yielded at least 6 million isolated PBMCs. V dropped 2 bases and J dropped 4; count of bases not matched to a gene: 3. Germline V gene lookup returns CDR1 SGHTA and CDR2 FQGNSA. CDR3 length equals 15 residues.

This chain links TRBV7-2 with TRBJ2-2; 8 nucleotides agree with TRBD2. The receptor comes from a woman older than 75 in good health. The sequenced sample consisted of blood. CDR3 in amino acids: CASSLSGRFTGELFF. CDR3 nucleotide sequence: TGTGCCAGCAGCTTAAGCGGGAGATTCACCGGGGAGCTGTTTTTT.